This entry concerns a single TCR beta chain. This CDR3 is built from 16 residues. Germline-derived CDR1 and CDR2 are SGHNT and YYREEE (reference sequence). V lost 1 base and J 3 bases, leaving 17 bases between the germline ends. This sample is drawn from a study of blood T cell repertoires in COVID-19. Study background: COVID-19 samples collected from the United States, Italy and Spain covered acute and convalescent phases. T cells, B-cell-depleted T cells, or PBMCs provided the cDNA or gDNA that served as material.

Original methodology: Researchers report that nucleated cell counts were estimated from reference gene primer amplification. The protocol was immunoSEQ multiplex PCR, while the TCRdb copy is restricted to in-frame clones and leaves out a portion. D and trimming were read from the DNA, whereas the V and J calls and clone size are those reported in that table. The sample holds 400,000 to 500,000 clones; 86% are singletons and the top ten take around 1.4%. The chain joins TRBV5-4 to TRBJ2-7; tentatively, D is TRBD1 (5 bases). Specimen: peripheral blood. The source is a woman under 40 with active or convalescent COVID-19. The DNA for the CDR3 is TGTGCCAGCAGCTTGAGTAGCTCAGGGTTTCTCTACGAGCAGTACTTC. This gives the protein CASSLSSSGFLYEQYF.